The sequence of this T cell receptor (beta chain) was determined in a study of shared clonotypes between healthy human individuals. The CDR3 covers 17 residues. V dropped 0 bases and J dropped 7 bases, with 21 bases sitting between them. Germline V gene data show CDR1 as MNHNS and CDR2 as SASEGT. The naive CD8 population came from CD45RO-negative cells selected for CCR7, without terminally differentiated effector memory CD45RA+ cells. Clones were sequenced by immunoSEQ multiplex PCR, and TCRdb holds only the in-frame ones, with some missing. The sample has approximately 590,000 clones; nearly 97% are singletons.

This clonotype originated in a woman aged 30 to 39 in good health. Sequenced sample: naive CD8+ T cells sorted from blood. The gene calls are TRBV6-1 and TRBJ1-2; a possible D gene is TRBD1 (5 bases). The CDR3 DNA sequence: TGTGCCAGCAGTGAAGCGCTACAGGTTGGATCGGTTTTTGGCTACACCTTC. Translation gives CASSEALQVGSVFGYTF.